These 30 T cell receptor beta chains were sequenced from one sample in a study of T and B cells in COVID-19 patients. TRB rearrangements were amplified by multiplex PCR with BIOMED2 TRB-A/B primers. From the multiplex PCR reads, TCRdb called clonotypes with MiXCR, one entry per CDR3 protein. This table has roughly 5,400 distinct CDR3 sequences, 27% appearing once. Blood genomic DNA input for TRB amplification was 250-500 ng. Sequences were obtained from blood. These receptor sequences come from a human donor with active COVID-19.

This clonotype is categorized as medium-sized. The chain uses TRBV30 and TRBJ2-1; 9 nucleotides agree with TRBD1. The CDR3 contains 15 residues. Germline V gives CDR1 GTSNPN, CDR2 SVGIG (reference sequence). Trimming cost V 2 bases and J 9 bases; bases outside gene matches: 11. CDR3 nucleotides: TGTGCCTGGAGTCATAGAGACAGGGGGTCAAGTGAGCAGTTCTTC. Translated, it gives CAWSHRDRGSSEQFF.

The rearrangement uses TRBV20-1 and TRBJ1-4, with D unresolved. Trimming left V 0 bases short and J 8 bases short, with 19 bases between. CDR1 is DFQATT and CDR2 is SNEGSKA in the germline V gene (reference sequence). This CDR3 spans 16 amino acids. DNA of the CDR3: TGCAGTGCTAGAGACCCGGCGGGGTGGATGTGGGAAAAACTGTTTTTT. Translated, it gives CSARDPAGWMWEKLFF.

The rearrangement links TRBV5-1 to TRBJ1-1; D is ambiguous. V dropped 4 bases and J dropped 5 bases, with 12 bases sitting between them. From germline, CDR1 is SGHRS and CDR2 YFSETQ. The CDR3 contains 13 residues. CDR3 in amino acids: CASSVEGFTEAFF. As DNA, the CDR3 is TGCGCCAGCAGCGTCGAGGGTTTTACTGAAGCTTTCTTT.

This clonotype was detected a few times. The rearrangement joins TRBV7-9 to TRBJ2-1, with D uncertain. The length of the CDR3 is 15 residues. The V gene's germline CDR1 is SEHNR and CDR2 FQNEAQ (reference sequence). Trimming took off 1 base at V and 6 bases at J, with 13 bases between the two ends. CDR3 sequence (DNA): TGTGCCAGCAGCTTAGATATTCAGATAGGCAATGAGCAGTTCTTC. Translation: CASSLDIQIGNEQFF.

This chain connects TRBV7-7 to TRBJ1-5; 11 nucleotides line up with TRBD1. V shed 3 bases and J 2 bases; nucleotides not matched to a gene: 3. The CDR3 contains 16 residues. The V gene's germline CDR1 is SSHAT and CDR2 FNYEAQ (reference sequence). The CDR3 sequence: CASSFGTGGGNQPQHF. DNA for the CDR3: TGTGCCAGCAGCTTCGGGACAGGGGGGGGCAATCAGCCCCAGCATTTT.

Many counts were recorded for this clonotype. The chain links TRBV6-2 or TRBV6-3 to TRBJ2-7; TRBD2 matches 11 bases. This CDR3 comprises 16 residues. J lost 3 bases, V lost 6 bases, and 10 bases had no gene match. Germline-derived CDR1 and CDR2 are MNHEY and SVGEGT. In DNA, the CDR3 is TGTGCCAGCAGAAGTAGCGGGAGGGCCGCGGGCTACGAGCAGTACTTC. This translates into CASRSSGRAAGYEQYF.

This clonotype was recorded at least ten times. The rearrangement uses TRBV18 and TRBJ1-5; TRBD1 is a possible D gene (5 bases). This CDR3 spans 14 amino acids. Germline V gene data show CDR1 as KGHSH and CDR2 as LQKENI. V was shortened by 3 bases and J by 7 bases, with 13 bases between the two germline ends. The CDR3 sequence: CASSPGGGEQPQHF. In nucleotides, the CDR3 is TGTGCCAGCTCACCCGGGGGAGGTGAGCAGCCCCAGCATTTT.

This clonotype was found a few times. The chain employs TRBV12-5 and TRBJ2-3, with TRBD2 matching 12 bases. This CDR3 is built from 20 residues. The V and J ends lost 1 base and 1 base, in that order; junction bases with no gene match: 12. Germline assignment: CDR1 LGHNT and CDR2 FRNRAP. The CDR3 loop reads CASGLGLVTSGSFGTDTQYF. The CDR3 bases are TGTGCTAGTGGTTTGGGATTGGTGACTAGCGGGAGTTTCGGCACAGATACGCAGTATTTT.

This clonotype was seen a few times. The chain employs TRBV5-1 and TRBJ1-1; 8 positions match TRBD1. The germline gives CDR1 SGHRS, CDR2 YFSETQ. The junction had 8 bases not matched to a gene; V was cut back by 2 bases and J by 5 bases. There are 15 residues in the CDR3. The CDR3 DNA reads as TGCGCCAGCAGCTTCAACGGACAGGGCGGGACTGAAGCTTTCTTT. It specifies CASSFNGQGGTEAFF.

This chain connects TRBV28 to TRBJ2-7, with a weak D call TRBD2 (6 bases). This CDR3 comprises 15 residues. Germline values: CDR1 MDHEN, CDR2 SYDVKM. The V end lost 7 bases, the J end lost 3 bases, and 19 bases lay between the germline ends. DNA for the CDR3: TGTGCCAGCAAGGAGGGAGTAGCGGAGCACTACGAGCAGTACTTC. Protein product: CASKEGVAEHYEQYF.

This clonotype was seen repeatedly, ten times or more. CDR3 region: CASSRTEGSNQPQHF. CDR3 in DNA: TGTGCCAGCAGCCGGACGGAAGGTAGCAATCAGCCCCAGCATTTT. The chain employs TRBV6-2 or TRBV6-3 and TRBJ1-5; D is ambiguous. The V gene's germline CDR1 is MNHEY and CDR2 SVGEGT. Trimming left V 6 bases short and J 0 bases short, with 12 bases between. The CDR3 runs 15 residues.

In its sample, this clonotype ranks as medium-sized. J is TRBJ2-6 and V is TRBV12-3 or TRBV12-4; D possibly corresponds to TRBD2 (6 bases). Trimming removed 8 bases from V and 4 bases from J, with 12 bases in between. The CDR3 totals 14 residues. This CDR3 reads CASVAGSGANVLTF. DNA for the CDR3: TGTGCCAGCGTTGCGGGATCGGGGGCCAACGTCCTGACTTTC.

The CDR3, as DNA: TGCGCCAGCCACTTGGGGGTCGGAGAGACCCAGTACTTC. Protein: CASHLGVGETQYF. The chain employs TRBV5-1 and TRBJ2-5, with D perhaps assigned TRBD1 or TRBD2 (5 bases each). This CDR3 region has 13 residues. Germline V gene lookup returns CDR1 SGHRS and CDR2 YFSETQ. The germline V and J ends were trimmed by 7 bases and 4 bases, with 14 bases remaining between them. The full variable domain, its missing parts supplied by reference TRBV5-1 and TRBJ2-5, is KAGVTQTPRYLIKTRGQQVTLSCSPISGHRSVSWYQQTPGQGLQFLFEYFSETQRNKGNFPGRFSGRQFSNSRSEMNVSTLELGDSALYLCASHLGVGETQYFGPGTRLLVL.

This chain uses TRBV5-8 with TRBJ2-2, with 10 bases fitting TRBD2. The CDR3 is 18 residues long. Germline V gene lookup returns CDR1 SGHTS and CDR2 YDEGEE. The V gene end was trimmed by 0 bases and the J gene end by 0 bases; junction bases not matched to a gene: 5. The CDR3 DNA reads TGTGCCAGCAGCTTGGGAACTAGCGGGACCGCGAACACCGGGGAGCTGTTTTTT. It translates to CASSLGTSGTANTGELFF.

By proportion, this clonotype is medium-sized. J is TRBJ2-2 and V is TRBV10-3; TRBD2 matches 8 bases. Germline V gives CDR1 ENHRY, CDR2 SYGVKD. The CDR3 extends over 17 amino acids. V was pared by 0 bases and J by 0 bases, with 3 bases of the junction left unmatched. The CDR3 sequence is CAISESRAGANTGELFF. As DNA, the CDR3 is TGTGCCATCAGTGAGTCTCGAGCGGGAGCGAACACCGGGGAGCTGTTTTTT.

The genes are TRBV19 and TRBJ2-1; D might be TRBD1 (6 bases). Germline loops: CDR1 LNHDA, CDR2 SQIVND (reference sequence). The CDR3 is 16 residues long. Between the trimmed V and J ends, which lost 3 bases and 3 bases, there was a span of 15 bases. The CDR3 coding sequence is TGTGCCAGTAGTATCGGCAGGGGCGAGGGCTACAATGAGCAGTTCTTC. The encoded protein is CASSIGRGEGYNEQFF. The full variable domain, with the rest looked up from reference TRBV19 and TRBJ2-1, is DGGITQSPKYLFRKEGQNVTLSCEQNLNHDAMYWYRQDPGQGLRLIYYSQIVNDFQKGDIAEGYSVSREKKESFPLTVTSAQKNPTAFYLCASSIGRGEGYNEQFFGPGTRLTVL.

By share, this clonotype counts as medium-sized. V and J are TRBV12-3 or TRBV12-4 and TRBJ1-2; D remains unclear. The V end lost 8 bases, the J end lost 0 bases, and 7 bases lay between the germline ends. This CDR3 region has 12 residues. CDR3 in amino acids: CASQQSNYGYTF. The CDR3 coding sequence is TGTGCCAGCCAACAGTCTAACTATGGCTACACCTTC.

By share, this clonotype counts as medium-sized. The V and J genes are TRBV19 and TRBJ1-6; no clear D. The CDR3 is made up of 14 amino acids. V was cut by 11 bases and J by 10 bases, with 21 bases left in between. Germline CDR1 is LNHDA and CDR2 is SQIVND (reference sequence). CDR3: CAAQTIASGSPLHF. DNA of the CDR3: TGTGCCGCCCAGACCATCGCAAGTGGATCACCCCTCCACTTT.

This clonotype qualifies as medium-sized (0.01 to 0.1%). The CDR3 DNA sequence: TGTGCCAGTAGTGGCGACGGAACGGAGACCCAGTACTTC. This translates into CASSGDGTETQYF. The chain joins TRBV19 to TRBJ2-5; no clear D gene. There are 13 residues in the CDR3. Looked up from germline, CDR1 is LNHDA and CDR2 is SQIVND (reference sequence). V dropped 5 bases and J dropped 5 bases, with 12 bases sitting between them.

Within the sample, this clonotype is medium-sized. The chain carries TRBV27 and TRBJ1-6, with D maybe TRBD1 (5 bases). The CDR3 covers 15 residues. V dropped 6 bases and J dropped 6 bases, with 15 bases sitting between them. The germline V gene has CDR1 MNHEY and CDR2 SMNVEV (reference sequence). For the CDR3, the DNA is TGTGCCAGCAGGGCCAGGGTGGTCTCTAATTCACCCCTCCACTTT. Protein sequence: CASRARVVSNSPLHF.

This clonotype was counted only a few times. This chain connects TRBV10-1 to TRBJ2-7; 7 nucleotides align to TRBD1. The junction had 6 bases not matched to a gene; V was cut back by 5 bases and J by 5 bases. CDR1 WNHNN and CDR2 SYGVQD come from the germline V gene (reference sequence). CDR3 length: 13 amino acids. Written as DNA, the CDR3 is TGCGCCAGCAGTCGCCGACAGGGTAACGAGCAGTACTTC. Amino acid sequence: CASSRRQGNEQYF.

This sequence joins TRBV10-3 and TRBJ2-4; 7 bases align to TRBD1. Germline CDR1 reads ENHRY; CDR2 reads SYGVKD. The CDR3 spans 14 residues. J gave up 11 bases and V 2 bases, and 9 bases lay outside the gene matches. The CDR3: CAISEVQGINVQYF. CDR3 bases: TGTGCCATCAGTGAGGTACAGGGGATCAACGTTCAGTACTTC.

There are a few counts of this clonotype. For the CDR3, the DNA is TGCAGTGCTACGGACAGGGCCCCCTATGGCTACACCTTC. Its translation: CSATDRAPYGYTF. The chain is built from TRBV20-1 and TRBJ1-2, with 8 bases matching TRBD1. The CDR3 runs to 13 residues. J gave up 4 bases and V 4 bases, and 5 bases lay outside the gene matches. CDR1 is DFQATT and CDR2 is SNEGSKA in the germline V gene (reference sequence).

There are many counts of this clonotype. The rearrangement joins TRBV7-6 to TRBJ2-5; TRBD1 might be the D (6 bases). V shed 1 base and J shed 7 bases, with 10 bases lying between them. Germline CDR1 and CDR2: SGHVS and FNYEAQ. CDR3 length: 13 residues. CDR3 protein: CASSLGQAGTQYF. CDR3 nucleotide sequence: TGTGCCAGCAGCTTAGGACAGGCCGGGACCCAGTACTTC.

Concerning this clonotype itself: Since a much larger clone is just one base distant, this may be a read error. This sequence joins TRBV24-1 and TRBJ2-3; tentatively, D is TRBD1 (5 bases). Germline CDR1 KGHDR, CDR2 SFDVKD. The CDR3 sequence is 17 residues long. V gave up 4 bases and J gave up 1 base, with 17 bases separating them. CDR3 bases: TGTGCCACCAGTGACCAGGCCCCGCAAGGGGGCACAGATACGCAGTATTTT. Translation gives CATSDQAPQGGTDTQYF.

The chain carries TRBV20-1 and TRBJ2-5; D remains ambiguous. The CDR3 covers 11 residues. The V end lost 0 bases, the J end lost 6 bases, and 5 bases lay between the germline ends. The germline CDR1 and CDR2 sequences are DFQATT and SNEGSKA (reference sequence). The CDR3 protein is CSARDIQTQYF. CDR3 nucleotides: TGCAGTGCTAGAGATATTCAGACCCAGTACTTC.

Sample share makes this clonotype medium-sized. The chain combines TRBV11-3 with TRBJ1-1; the match to TRBD1 covers 9 bases. The CDR3 sequence is 15 residues long. V shed 3 bases and J 5 bases; nucleotides not matched to a gene: 7. CDR1 and CDR2 from the germline V gene are SGHNT and YENEEA. CDR3 region: CASSLRQGGWTEAFF. CDR3 nucleotide sequence: TGTGCCAGCAGCTTGCGACAGGGGGGTTGGACTGAAGCTTTCTTT.

The V gene is TRBV13, the J gene TRBJ2-1; D call uncertain. CDR3 length: 13 amino acids. Trimming took off 1 base at V and 4 bases at J, with 5 bases between the two ends. The germline V gene encodes CDR1 PRHDT and CDR2 FYEKMQ (reference sequence). In DNA, the CDR3 is TGTGCCAGCAGCTTAGCGCTATACAATGAGCAGTTCTTC. This translates into CASSLALYNEQFF.

V is TRBV7-6 and J is TRBJ2-5; 8 nucleotides match TRBD2. This CDR3 region has 12 residues. CDR1 SGHVS and CDR2 FNYEAQ come from the germline V gene. V gave up 8 bases and J gave up 5 bases; unmatched junction bases: 4. The CDR3 sequence: CASGSSGETQYF. CDR3 sequence (DNA): TGTGCCAGCGGCTCTAGCGGGGAGACCCAGTACTTC.

The rearrangement links TRBV28 to TRBJ2-3; possibly TRBD2 for D (5 bases). This CDR3 has 15 residues. Germline V lookup: CDR1 MDHEN, CDR2 SYDVKM. V shed 2 bases and J shed 10 bases, with 19 bases lying between them. CDR3 region: CASSLASLPTVAQYF. The CDR3 DNA sequence: TGTGCCAGCAGTTTAGCTAGCCTACCCACGGTCGCGCAGTATTTT.